This record concerns one T cell receptor beta chain sequence. The data were taken from a study of CD8 T cells in Susac syndrome. With random hexamers, about 0.5 to 1 ug RNA was reverse transcribed. TCRdb used MiXCR to reprocess the immunoSEQ multiplex PCR reads, holding one entry per CDR3 protein. This sample carries roughly 170,000 distinct CDR3 sequences, roughly 92% of them seen once, and the ten largest clones take around 0.09%. The V segment lost 3 bases and the J segment 0 bases; nucleotides outside the gene matches: 12. Germline CDR1 reads SGHVS; CDR2 reads FQNEAQ. The CDR3 covers 20 residues. The sequence was collected from a human donor with multiple sclerosis. The sequencing input was CD4+ T cells from PBMCs. The V and J genes are TRBV7-8 and TRBJ2-6, with 9 bases aligning to TRBD2. CDR3 in DNA: TGTGCCAGCAGCTTTCCTATAATCAGCGGGGGGACCTCTGGGGCCAACGTCCTGACTTTC. Residues: CASSFPIISGGTSGANVLTF.